Listed here are 2 T cell receptor beta chains from one sample, sequenced in a study of blood T cell repertoires in COVID-19. Only in-frame clones appear in the TCRdb table, and some are missing; sequencing was by immunoSEQ multiplex PCR. Here the sample spans about 53,000 clones, 77% being singletons. Sequencing was done on a sample of peripheral blood. The receptor source for this set is a man between 65 and 79 years old with active or convalescent COVID-19.

The count of this clone is one. The V and J genes are TRBV19 and TRBJ1-3; perhaps TRBD1 as D (5 bases). The CDR3 is 15 amino acids. The ends were cut back, 5 bases at V and 4 bases at J, with 15 bases in the middle. The germline V gene encodes CDR1 LNHDA and CDR2 SQIVND (reference sequence). This chain's CDR3 is CASSLGGTGGNTIYF. CDR3 nucleotide sequence: TGTGCCAGTAGTCTGGGGGGAACGGGAGGAAACACCATATATTTT.

The chain employs TRBV6-5 and TRBJ2-3, with D possibly being TRBD1 (5 bases). The ends were cut back, 5 bases at V and 2 bases at J, with 11 bases in the middle. Germline loops: CDR1 MNHEY, CDR2 SVGAGI. The CDR3 runs to 14 residues. In DNA, the CDR3 is TGTGCCAGCAGTATACAGGCGGTCACAGATACGCAGTATTTT. This sequence encodes CASSIQAVTDTQYF.